This T cell receptor beta chain was recorded in a study of cytomegalovirus exposure and HLA in healthy donors (dated by TCRdb to the late 2010s). Concerning the study at large: An earlier analysis of about 560 of the donors reported 276 Gb of sequence data and some 110 million unique TCR beta sequences obtained from about 180 million T cells. About 280 gigabases of sequencing data and some 85 million unique TCR sequences were included in an early release covering around 600 HLA-typed donors. The genetic ancestry cluster associated with self-reported Caucasian donors included over 80% of the roughly 410 genotyped donors. The aim of the study was to test whether cataloging public T cell receptors could identify signatures of past pathogen exposure. The study profiled the T cell repertoires of hundreds of subjects by immunosequencing and related them to cytomegalovirus serostatus. Besides the first cohort of roughly 640 subjects, a separate validation cohort made up of 120 different subjects was used. To predict cytomegalovirus infection status, the study brought together high-throughput TCR immunosequencing, statistical association of individual TCRs with disease status, and machine learning. To study patterns of TCR occurrence, a later analysis re-analyzed previously published TCR beta repertoires from 600 to 750 donors and added high-resolution HLA genotyping. The later analysis used no new phenotypic data to find candidate immune exposures, relying instead on TCR beta sequences and their occurrence across donors. An earlier analysis of approximately 630 of the donors applied high-throughput TCR beta sequencing to assess whether each TCR beta V gene segment acted as functional or pseudogenic. Donor age, sex, ethnicity and CMV serostatus were compiled alongside the repertoire data. A later genetic analysis took genome-wide SNP genotypes for about three fifths of the 666 donors and used that subset as a discovery cohort. Every discovery cohort repertoire had been produced on one sequencing platform. Both class I and class II loci were covered by HLA typing, at four-digit resolution. Typing coverage differed by locus: A, B, C, DRB1 and DQB1 were typed in roughly 629-640 donors, DQA1 in 522, DPA1 in approximately 600, and DPB1 in 400 to 480. Five DR-DQ haplotypes were handled as single units for association and clustering because linkage in the cohort was strong. Among some 400 genotyped donors of the cohort, an average of approximately 240,000 unique TCR beta nucleotide sequences was sequenced per donor, of which about 18% were non-productive. Overall study results and their limits: Roughly uniform sequencing depth across donors was assumed in presence/absence analyses, although this assumption may not hold. Compared with equally common non-associated chains, HLA-associated TCR beta chains in a later analysis were more clonally expanded and had lower generation probabilities. Three of the identified cytomegalovirus-associated TCR beta chains were confirmed in vitro to be specific for cytomegalovirus antigens. V-gene and J-gene trimming of TCR beta chains was associated with a missense DCLRE1C variant in a later genetic analysis, and the association was replicated in an independent cohort. Most CMV-associated TCR beta chains appeared to be HLA-restricted in a later analysis, and the HLA associations seemed to be driven largely by CMV exposure. The cohort was sequenced for TCR beta chains only, and without alpha or paired-chain data the features that could be detected were limited. Because HLA typing was missing for some donors at each locus, association tests included only the typed subset. Because counts were too low, about 18 rarely observed V segments, including chromosome 9 orphons, were excluded from the earlier analysis of around 640 of the donors. Immune exposure information for the cohort was limited to CMV serostatus. A cluster of highly shared sequence variants was judged likely to be a technical artifact of the sequencing pipeline. In a later analysis, TCR association rates were found to vary across HLA loci, with the most associated TCRs seen for DRB1 alleles and the fewest for HLA-C alleles. When HLA alleles, especially DR and DQ, strongly co-occurred, attributing TCR associations to individual alleles was difficult. The 87-base-pair reads could not distinguish some IMGT-functional V segments, including TRBV6-2 and TRBV6-3, so those segments were excluded. The authors suggested that the approach could potentially be generalized to other disease states and immunological phenotypes. Across donors, most TCR sequences were observed very rarely, whereas some public TCRs were present in many individuals. In the study, 164 TCR beta chains were listed as associated with cytomegalovirus. A further reported finding was that TCR beta sequences accurately predicted the HLA-A and HLA-B alleles for most subjects in the first cohort. In an earlier analysis of 500 to 650 of the donors, most TCR beta V segments appeared in productive rearrangements about 87% or about 30% of the time, broadly matching IMGT annotations. Linkage disequilibrium might explain the correlated functional status among segregating V segments, but an unknown experimental factor could not be excluded. According to a later analysis, parvovirus B19, influenza, CMV and Epstein-Barr virus appeared linked to several top co-occurrence clusters. In a later analysis, around 15,000 TCR beta sequences were associated with specific HLA alleles at a false discovery rate of 0.05. In both the original and validation cohorts, the classifier was reported to diagnose cytomegalovirus status with high specificity and sensitivity. According to a later genetic analysis, donors in an Asian-associated ancestry cluster had fewer N-insertions in productive TCRs than the approximately 670-donor mean.

The protocol used for the library was the immunoSEQ multiplex PCR assay. The multiplex PCR relied on a mix of 60 forward primers for TCR Vbeta segments and 13 reverse primers for TCR Jbeta segments. Amplification of the CDR3 region of rearranged TCR beta genes was performed with a multiplex PCR assay on genomic DNA. The Illumina HiSeq System was used to sequence the amplified TCR beta libraries as 87-base-pair reads. The source study handled its data this way. A later analysis tallied 75 million to 95 million unique TCR beta chains across the 666 repertoires, and about 12 million of those chains were shared by two or more donors. Raw reads were error-corrected and collapsed into unique sequences with a nearest-neighbor algorithm that merged closely related sequences to remove PCR and sequencing errors. CDR3 sequences were aligned to IMGT reference sequences to assign V, D and J gene segments. For a sequence to be retained, at least a six-nucleotide match to both a V gene segment and a J gene segment was required. A rearrangement counted as productive if the CDR3 had no stop codons and remained in frame with V and J, and every other rearrangement counted as non-productive. Following IMGT convention, CDR3 was defined as the stretch from the second conserved V-encoded cysteine to the conserved J-encoded phenylalanine. In an earlier analysis of more than 550 of the donors, sequences lacking an unambiguous match to a single V gene segment were excluded. In an earlier analysis of approximately 500 of the donors, a V segment was called functional when productive rearrangements were above 56.7%, and segregating when the standard deviation between donors exceeded 5%. A statistical classification framework was built for diagnosing cytomegalovirus status from the catalog of TCR beta chain sequences. A later analysis assigned V and J genes by comparing TCR nucleotide sequences with IMGT/GENE-DB human TR gene sequences. In a later analysis, CDR3 sequences and most-parsimonious VDJ recombination scenarios were assigned using the TCRdist pipeline. In a later analysis, every TCR beta chain was defined by the combination of its CDR3 amino acid sequence and its V-gene family, and reads without a unique V-gene family were dropped. As a way to deal with suspected cross-contamination and a sequencing artifact, a later analysis dropped 640 or so nucleotide sequences that were highly shared and had low generation probability. In a later analysis, a clonal expansion index was calculated for each public chain from normalized within-repertoire ranks of inferred template counts. A later analysis computed generation probabilities with a VDJ recombination model fitted to out-of-frame rearrangements, and checked the results against IGoR. A later analysis scored TCR-TCR, TCR-HLA and TCR-CMV co-occurrence with hypergeometric tests, applying a repertoire-size bias correction to TCR pairs. False discovery rates were estimated in a later analysis by permuting HLA or CMV assignments 20 times. In a later analysis, co-occurring TCRs were grouped using DBSCAN, with TCRdist sequence similarity added in when clustering inside HLA-allele-positive subsets. Repertoires with fewer than 30,000 or more than 120,000 public chains were left out of co-occurrence clustering, as were about five repertoires with anomalous nucleotide sharing. TCRdb provides this immuneACCESS table in a form limited to in-frame rearrangements. Some clones are lacking; in checked studies, under half of them reflect an unresolved V gene, and why the rest are absent is not known. V and J calls and clone size come straight from that table; D and trimming were deduced from the DNA. The sample table holds 90,000 to 120,000 clones, of which 70% were seen once. Approximately 11% of the sample is held by the ten biggest clonotypes.

The cohort comprised under 700 healthy bone marrow donors. All cohort members were sampled while nominally healthy, although unrecorded immune exposures were likely present. The donor tested CMV seropositive and was one of the 289 seropositive cohort members. Every donor gave a peripheral blood sample, and the peripheral blood mononuclear cells from that sample were used for TCR beta sequencing. Genomic DNA was extracted from the blood cell samples with the Qiagen DNeasy Blood Extraction Kit. The CDR3 runs 15 residues from the cysteine to the phenylalanine. Only the CDR3 DNA stays, 45 bases, in frame from base 1. Trimming takes 6 bases off V and 7 bases off J; junction bases not matched to a gene: 8. Sequences SNHLY (CDR1) and FYNNEI (CDR2) are obtained from the germline V gene. This clone was counted once. Its cognate antigen has yet to be identified. No clone much larger than this one lies a single base away; base qualities are absent.

What was sequenced was PBMCs. This clonotype was sampled from a man in his forties in good health and CMV-seropositive. The V and J segments used are TRBV2 and TRBJ1-4, with 10 bases aligning to TRBD1. For the CDR3, the sequence is CASSLWGTGAEKLFF. The nucleotides read TGTGCCAGCAGCCTCTGGGGGACAGGGGCTGAAAAACTGTTTTTT. With the rest looked up from the reference TRBV2 and TRBJ1-4 genes rather than sequenced, the full variable domain is EPEVTQTPSHQVTQMGQEVILRCVPISNHLYFYWYRQILGQKVEFLVSFYNNEISEKSEIFDDQFSVERPDGSNFTLKIRSTKLEDSAMYFCASSLWGTGAEKLFFGSGTQLSVL.